This T cell receptor (beta chain) was captured in a study of beta chain features in type 1 diabetes listed by TCRdb under 2018. In the study overall: No differences in mean age, gender distribution, total cell number or subset yield were found between patients and healthy donors. A total of roughly 100 million sorted cells were examined across all samples, and RNA yield correlated strongly with the number of cells per subset. In the study, recently diagnosed type 1 diabetes patients and matched healthy donors were compared on the TCRB repertoires of their sorted circulating CD4+ T cell subsets. Naive and central memory subsets were obtained from all 30 or so donors, but regulatory and stem cell-like memory subsets were isolated from only 8 patients and roughly 8 healthy donors. What the study reported, not specific to this receptor: HLA sub-analyses involved small numbers of individuals, so any influence of HLA type on TCRB rearrangement remained unresolved. PCR might favor shorter templates, but patient and control samples were amplified and corrected together, so any skew would affect both groups equally. Type 1 diabetes patients showed a moderate but significant shortening of TCRB CDR3 length in all four CD4+ subsets. Patients with type 1 diabetes made fewer insertions and deleted more nucleotides at VDJ recombination sites, implying thymic rearrangement abnormalities. Because cDNA was sequenced instead of genomic DNA, highly expressing activated cells could be over-represented, though the groups showed no difference in activation or CD3 levels. Naive, central memory and regulatory TCRB repertoires appeared to be more alike among patients than among healthy donors.

Regarding this clone: Its antigen is still unknown. No much larger clone exists at a distance of one base, and base qualities are not known. Within the sample, other DNA sequences also encode this same CDR3.

All of the isolated RNA was reverse transcribed with the High Capacity cDNA Reverse Transcription Kit, so expressed TCRB transcripts were sequenced. Deep immunoSEQ sequencing was performed on naive, central memory and regulatory T cell samples, with an average of about 4 million total reads per sample. Sorted cells were lysed in RLT buffer and RNA was extracted with DNase-treated RNeasy Micro or Mini kits, depending on cell number. To prevent cross-contamination, each cell subset was processed individually, whereas patient and healthy donor samples were processed jointly. The immunoSEQ multiplex PCR was used to amplify TCRB sequences from cDNA, generating 87-bp fragments that spanned the CDR3 region. Amplicons were sequenced on the Illumina HiSeq platform. Per the source publication's procedure: PCR bias was corrected computationally using synthetic template baselines, and reads within Hamming distance 2 were collapsed, with unmergeable singletons discarded. Reads were aligned to IMGT to assign V, D and J genes, CDR3 length, and insertions or deletions at six rearrangement sites. Within each subset, clonotype counts were normalized to sorted cell number, and only after that were true diversity and Gini coefficients computed with the tcR R package. The overlap coefficient, calculated on TCRB nucleotide sequences, was used to quantify repertoire sharing. This is the immuneACCESS table as TCRdb keeps it, with only in-frame sequences that have V and J called. A part of the clones is gone; compared with another copy, unresolved V genes explain less than half, and the rest is unexplained. V and J calls and clone size are given by that table; D and trimming were obtained from the DNA. Recorded for this sample are about 220,000 clones; approximately 10% of them occurred a single time. Together, the top ten hold roughly 1.4% of the sample.

Each donor gave one peripheral blood draw, roughly 0.11 L on average, collected into heparinised tubes. Naive, central memory, regulatory and stem cell-like memory CD4+ T cells were sorted on a BD FACSAria II using a panel including CD45RO, CCR7, CD25, CD127, CD95 and CD27. All sorted populations exceeded 95% purity. PBMCs were isolated right away by Lymphoprep density gradient centrifugation and were stained directly, without culture. To minimize batch effects, samples were stained and sorted in pairs, one healthy donor with one patient per experiment. V lost 4 bases and J lost 1 base; the stretch between them is 8 bases long. Sequences MNHEY (CDR1) and SVGAGI (CDR2) are obtained from the germline V gene. Inclusive of the bounding cysteine and phenylalanine, the CDR3 is 13 residues long. The read is trimmed to its CDR3 DNA, 39 bases read in frame from base 1.

The sample consisted of central memory CD4+ T cells from blood. The sequence is built from TRBV6-5 and TRBJ2-7; the D call is tentative, TRBD1 or TRBD2, as each matches 5 bases. The origin of this receptor is a man in his late teens or twenties in good health. At the DNA level, the sequence is TGTGCCAGCAGTTTGGGACGGTCCTACGAGCAGTACTTC. Translation gives CASSLGRSYEQYF.